These 2 T cell receptor beta chains were sequenced from one sample in a study of OX40 agonist ivuxolimab in advanced cancers. Some clones are missing from TCRdb's copy, which holds only in-frame ones; the method was immunoSEQ multiplex PCR. This table has 9,500 to 15,000 clones, 80% to 90% appearing once. Sequences were derived from CD4+ or CD8+ T cells sorted from blood, sampled in a trial of the OX40 agonist ivuxolimab. The receptors stem from an adult with an advanced solid tumor such as melanoma, head and neck, liver or kidney cancer.

The DNA for the CDR3 is TGTGCCAGCAGGACCGCGTACAGCGCCTTCTATGGCTACACCTTC. Protein sequence: CASRTAYSAFYGYTF. This sequence joins TRBV6-5 and TRBJ1-2; D uncertain. CDR3 length: 15 amino acids. The germline V and J ends were trimmed by 6 bases and 4 bases, with 18 bases remaining between them. Germline assignment: CDR1 MNHEY and CDR2 SVGAGI.

The chain has TRBV4-1 and TRBJ1-5; TRBD1 might be the D (6 bases). Germline V CDR1 and CDR2: MGHRA, YSYEKL. V was clipped by 6 bases and J by 6 bases, with 12 bases between them. This CDR3 contains 13 residues. The CDR3 DNA reads as TGCGCCAGCAGTGCAGGGGAGGTTCAGCCCCAGCATTTT. It specifies CASSAGEVQPQHF.